This T cell receptor (beta chain) was identified during a study of T cells in women clearing cervical HPV infection. Regarding this clone: The read terminates 3 residues ahead of where the CDR3 ends, so the germline J gene completes it.

CDR3 length: 13 residues. CDR1 is GTSNPN, CDR2 SVGIG, per germline (reference sequence). V was trimmed by 5 bases and J by 3 bases, leaving 11 bases between them. Libraries were prepared by immunoSEQ multiplex PCR; TCRdb keeps only in-frame clonotypes and omits some of them. Recorded for this sample: tens of thousands of clones. This clonotype originated in a woman aged 18-70 years with a cervical HPV16 infection that either progressed to CIN3+ or cleared (not recorded which). J is TRBJ2-1 and V is TRBV30; possible D gene TRBD1, 6 bases. Material for sequencing was blood buffy coat. Incomplete CDR3 DNA: TGTGCCTGGGACAGGACGCACTACAATGAG. Amino acid sequence: CAWDRTHYNE. The whole CDR3 is CAWDRTHYNEQFF.